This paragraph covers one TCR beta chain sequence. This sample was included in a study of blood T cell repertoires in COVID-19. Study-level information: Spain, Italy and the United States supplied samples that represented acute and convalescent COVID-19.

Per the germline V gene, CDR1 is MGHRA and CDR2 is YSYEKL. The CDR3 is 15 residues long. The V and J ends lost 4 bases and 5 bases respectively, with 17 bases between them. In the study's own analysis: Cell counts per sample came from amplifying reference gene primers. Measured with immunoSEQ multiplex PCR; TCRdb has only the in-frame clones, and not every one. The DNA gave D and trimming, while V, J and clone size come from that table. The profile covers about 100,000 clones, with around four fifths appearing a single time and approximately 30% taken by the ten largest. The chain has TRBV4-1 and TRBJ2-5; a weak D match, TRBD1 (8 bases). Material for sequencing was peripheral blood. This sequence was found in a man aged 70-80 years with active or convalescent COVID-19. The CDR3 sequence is CASSPSGQGGETQYF. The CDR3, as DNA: TGCGCCAGCAGCCCTAGCGGACAGGGAGGGGAGACCCAGTACTTC.